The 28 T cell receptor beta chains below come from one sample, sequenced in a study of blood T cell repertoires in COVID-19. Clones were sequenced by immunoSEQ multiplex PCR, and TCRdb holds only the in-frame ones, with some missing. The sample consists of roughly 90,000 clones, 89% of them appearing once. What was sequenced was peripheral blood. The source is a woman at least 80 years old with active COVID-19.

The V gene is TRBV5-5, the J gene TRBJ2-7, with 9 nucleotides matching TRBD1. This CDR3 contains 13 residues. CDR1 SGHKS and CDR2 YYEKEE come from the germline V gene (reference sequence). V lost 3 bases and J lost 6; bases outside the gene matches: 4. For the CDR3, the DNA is TGTGCCAGCAGCTGGACAGGGGAGGGCGAGCAGTACTTC. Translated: CASSWTGEGEQYF.

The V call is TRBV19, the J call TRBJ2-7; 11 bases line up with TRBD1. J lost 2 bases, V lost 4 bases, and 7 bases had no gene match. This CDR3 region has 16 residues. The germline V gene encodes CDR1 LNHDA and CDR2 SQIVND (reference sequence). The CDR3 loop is CASSTTGQGGAYEQYF. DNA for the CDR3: TGTGCCAGTAGTACGACGGGACAGGGGGGAGCCTACGAGCAGTACTTC.

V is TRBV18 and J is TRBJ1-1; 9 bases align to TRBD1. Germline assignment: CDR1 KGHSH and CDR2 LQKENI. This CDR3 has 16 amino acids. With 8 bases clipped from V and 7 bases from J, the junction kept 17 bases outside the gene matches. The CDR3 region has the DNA TGTGCCAGCGCGTATTACGTCGGGACAGGGTTGAGTGAAGCTTTCTTT. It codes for CASAYYVGTGLSEAFF. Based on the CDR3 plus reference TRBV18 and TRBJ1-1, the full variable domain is NAGVMQNPRHLVRRRGQEARLRCSPMKGHSHVYWYRQLPEEGLKFMVYLQKENIIDESGMPKERFSAEFPKEGPSILRIQQVVRGDSAAYFCASAYYVGTGLSEAFFGQGTRLTVV.

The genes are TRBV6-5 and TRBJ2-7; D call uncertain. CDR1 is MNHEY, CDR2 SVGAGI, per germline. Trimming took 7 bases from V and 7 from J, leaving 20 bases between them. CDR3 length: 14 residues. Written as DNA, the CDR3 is TGTGCCAGCAACACCTTTATCCAGGTCGGAGAGCAGTACTTC. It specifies CASNTFIQVGEQYF.

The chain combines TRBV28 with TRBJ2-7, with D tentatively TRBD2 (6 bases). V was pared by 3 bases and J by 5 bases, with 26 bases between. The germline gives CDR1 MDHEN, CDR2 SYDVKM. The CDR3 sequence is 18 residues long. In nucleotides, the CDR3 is TGTGCCAGCAGTTTTGGCGCTGAGGGCTGGGACTCCCCACACGAGCAGTACTTC. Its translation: CASSFGAEGWDSPHEQYF.

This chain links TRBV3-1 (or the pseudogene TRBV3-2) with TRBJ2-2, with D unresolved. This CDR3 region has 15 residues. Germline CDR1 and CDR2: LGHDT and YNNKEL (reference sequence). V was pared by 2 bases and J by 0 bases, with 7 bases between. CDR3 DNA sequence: TGTGCCAGCAGCCAACGCGGAACGAACACCGGGGAGCTGTTTTTT. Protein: CASSQRGTNTGELFF.

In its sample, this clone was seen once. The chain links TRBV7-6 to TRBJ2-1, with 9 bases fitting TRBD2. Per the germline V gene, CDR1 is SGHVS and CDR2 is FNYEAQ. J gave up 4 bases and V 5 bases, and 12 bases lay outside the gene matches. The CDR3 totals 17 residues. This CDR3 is CASSPFAGGLTYNEQFF. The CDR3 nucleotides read TGTGCCAGCAGCCCCTTCGCGGGAGGGCTTACTTACAATGAGCAGTTCTTC.

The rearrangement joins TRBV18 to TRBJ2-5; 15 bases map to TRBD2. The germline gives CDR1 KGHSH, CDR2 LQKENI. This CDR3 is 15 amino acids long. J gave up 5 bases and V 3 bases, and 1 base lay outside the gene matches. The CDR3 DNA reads TGTGCCAGCTCACCCGGGACTAGCGGGAGGGAGACCCAGTACTTC. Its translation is CASSPGTSGRETQYF.

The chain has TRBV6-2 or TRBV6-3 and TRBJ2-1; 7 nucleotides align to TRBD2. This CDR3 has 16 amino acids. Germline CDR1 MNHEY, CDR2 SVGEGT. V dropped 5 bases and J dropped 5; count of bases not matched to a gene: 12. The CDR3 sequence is CASSPGGASGDNEQFF. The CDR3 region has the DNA TGTGCCAGCAGTCCCGGGGGAGCTAGCGGAGACAATGAGCAGTTCTTC.

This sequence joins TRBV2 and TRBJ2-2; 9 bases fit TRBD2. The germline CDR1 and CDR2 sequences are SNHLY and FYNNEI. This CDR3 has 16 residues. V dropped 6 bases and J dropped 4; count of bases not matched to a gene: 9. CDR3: CASSESSGTSTGELFF. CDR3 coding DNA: TGTGCCAGCAGCGAGTCTAGCGGGACCTCCACCGGGGAGCTGTTTTTT. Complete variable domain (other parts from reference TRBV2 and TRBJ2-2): EPEVTQTPSHQVTQMGQEVILRCVPISNHLYFYWYRQILGQKVEFLVSFYNNEISEKSEIFDDQFSVERPDGSNFTLKIRSTKLEDSAMYFCASSESSGTSTGELFFGEGSRLTVL.

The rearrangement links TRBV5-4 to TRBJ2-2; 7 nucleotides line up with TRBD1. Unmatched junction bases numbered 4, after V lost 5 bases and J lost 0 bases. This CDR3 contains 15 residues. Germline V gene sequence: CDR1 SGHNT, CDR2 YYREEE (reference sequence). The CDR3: CASRGGPANTGELFF. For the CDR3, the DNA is TGTGCCAGCAGAGGGGGCCCCGCGAACACCGGGGAGCTGTTTTTT.

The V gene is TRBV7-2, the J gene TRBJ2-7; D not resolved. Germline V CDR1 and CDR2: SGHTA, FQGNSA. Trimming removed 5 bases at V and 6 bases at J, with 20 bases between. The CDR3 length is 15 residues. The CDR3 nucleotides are TGTGCCAGCAGCCCCCTTCGAGGCCGATTTGGCGAGCAGTACTTC. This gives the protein CASSPLRGRFGEQYF.

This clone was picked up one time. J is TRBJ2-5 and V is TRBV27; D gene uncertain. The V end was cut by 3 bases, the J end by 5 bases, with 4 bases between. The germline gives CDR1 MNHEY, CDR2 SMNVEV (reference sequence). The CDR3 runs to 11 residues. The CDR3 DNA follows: TGTGCCAGCAGTTTTCGGGAGACCCAGTACTTC. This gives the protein CASSFRETQYF.

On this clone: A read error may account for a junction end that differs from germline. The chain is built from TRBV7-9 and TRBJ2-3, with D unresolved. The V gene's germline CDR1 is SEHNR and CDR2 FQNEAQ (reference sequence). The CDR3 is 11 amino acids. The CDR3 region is CASSSDSLPYF. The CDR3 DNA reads TGTGCCAGCAGTTCAGACTCCCTCCCATACTTT.

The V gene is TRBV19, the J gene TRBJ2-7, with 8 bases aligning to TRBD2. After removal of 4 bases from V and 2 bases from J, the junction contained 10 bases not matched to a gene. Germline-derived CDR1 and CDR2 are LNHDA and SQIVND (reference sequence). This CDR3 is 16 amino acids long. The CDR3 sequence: CASSRGISGIPYEQYF. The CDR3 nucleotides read TGTGCCAGTAGTAGAGGGATTAGCGGGATCCCCTACGAGCAGTACTTC.

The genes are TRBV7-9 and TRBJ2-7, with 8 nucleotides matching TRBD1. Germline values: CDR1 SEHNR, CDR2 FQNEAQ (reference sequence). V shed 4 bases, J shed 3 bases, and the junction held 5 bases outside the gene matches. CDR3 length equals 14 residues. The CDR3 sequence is CASSSYRGNYEQYF. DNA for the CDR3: TGTGCCAGCAGCTCTTACAGGGGGAACTACGAGCAGTACTTC.

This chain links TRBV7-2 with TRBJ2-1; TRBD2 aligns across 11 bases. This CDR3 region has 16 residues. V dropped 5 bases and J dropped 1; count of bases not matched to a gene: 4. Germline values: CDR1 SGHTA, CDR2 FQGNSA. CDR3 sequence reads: CASSGRLAGSYNEQFF. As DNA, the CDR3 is TGTGCCAGCAGCGGACGACTAGCGGGATCCTACAATGAGCAGTTCTTC. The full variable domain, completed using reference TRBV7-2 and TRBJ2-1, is GAGVSQSPSNKVTEKGKDVELRCDPISGHTALYWYRQSLGQGLEFLIYFQGNSAPDKSGLPSDRFSAERTGGSVSTLTIQRTQQEDSAVYLCASSGRLAGSYNEQFFGPGTRLTVL.

CDR3: CASSPTGSDSDTQYF. The DNA for the CDR3 is TGCGCCAGCAGCCCGACAGGGTCAGACTCCGATACGCAGTATTTT. The chain employs TRBV5-1 and TRBJ2-3; 7 positions match TRBD1. The germline CDR1 and CDR2 sequences are SGHRS and YFSETQ. The CDR3 runs to 15 residues. Unmatched junction bases numbered 11, after V lost 4 bases and J lost 6 bases.

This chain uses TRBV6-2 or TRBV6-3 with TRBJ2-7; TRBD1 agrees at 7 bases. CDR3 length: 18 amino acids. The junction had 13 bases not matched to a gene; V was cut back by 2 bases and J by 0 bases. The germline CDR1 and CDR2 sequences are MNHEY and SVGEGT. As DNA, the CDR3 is TGTGCCAGCAGTTACAACCCCCACGGACAGGACAACTCCTACGAGCAGTACTTC. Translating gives CASSYNPHGQDNSYEQYF.

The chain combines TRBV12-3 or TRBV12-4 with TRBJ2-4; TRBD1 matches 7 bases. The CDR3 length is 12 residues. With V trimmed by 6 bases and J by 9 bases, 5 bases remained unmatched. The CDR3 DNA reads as TGTGCCAGCAGCCTGGACAGGACCATTCAGTACTTC. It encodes CASSLDRTIQYF.

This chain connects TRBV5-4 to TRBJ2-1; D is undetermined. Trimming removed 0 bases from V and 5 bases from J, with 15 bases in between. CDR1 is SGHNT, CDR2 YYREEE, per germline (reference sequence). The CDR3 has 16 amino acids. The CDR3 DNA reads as TGTGCCAGCAGCTTGGGGCCTAGACCCCCCCACAATGAGCAGTTCTTC. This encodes CASSLGPRPPHNEQFF.

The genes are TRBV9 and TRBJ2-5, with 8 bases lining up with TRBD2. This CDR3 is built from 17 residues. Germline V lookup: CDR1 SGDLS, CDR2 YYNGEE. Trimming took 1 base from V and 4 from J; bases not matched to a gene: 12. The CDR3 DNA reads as TGTGCCAGCAGCGTACTTGGCGGGAGGCCGCCGGTAGAGACCCAGTACTTC. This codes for CASSVLGGRPPVETQYF. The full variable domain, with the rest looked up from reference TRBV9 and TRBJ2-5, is DSGVTQTPKHLITATGQRVTLRCSPRSGDLSVYWYQQSLDQGLQFLIQYYNGEERAKGNILERFSAQQFPDLHSELNLSSLELGDSALYFCASSVLGGRPPVETQYFGPGTRLLVL.

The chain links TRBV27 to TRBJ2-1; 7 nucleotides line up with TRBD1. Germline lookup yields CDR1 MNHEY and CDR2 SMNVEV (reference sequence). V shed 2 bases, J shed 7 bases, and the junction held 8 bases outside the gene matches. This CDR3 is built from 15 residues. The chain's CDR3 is CASSLVSRGRNEQFF. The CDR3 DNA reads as TGTGCCAGCAGTTTAGTCTCCAGGGGGAGAAATGAGCAGTTCTTC.

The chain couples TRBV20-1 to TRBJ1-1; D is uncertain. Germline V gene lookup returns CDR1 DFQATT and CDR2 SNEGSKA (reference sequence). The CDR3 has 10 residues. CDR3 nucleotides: TGCATGGGCCCTGACACTGAAGCTTTCTTT. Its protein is CMGPDTEAFF.

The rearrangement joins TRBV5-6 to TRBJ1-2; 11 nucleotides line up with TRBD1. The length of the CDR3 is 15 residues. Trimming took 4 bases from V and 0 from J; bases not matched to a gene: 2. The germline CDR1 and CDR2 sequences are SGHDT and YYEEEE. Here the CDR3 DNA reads TGTGCCAGCAGCCGGGGACAGGGGGCTAACTATGGCTACACCTTC. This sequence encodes CASSRGQGANYGYTF. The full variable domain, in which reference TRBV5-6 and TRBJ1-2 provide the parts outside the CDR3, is DAGVTQSPTHLIKTRGQQVTLRCSPKSGHDTVSWYQQALGQGPQFIFQYYEEEERQRGNFPDRFSGHQFPNYSSELNVNALLLGDSALYLCASSRGQGANYGYTFGSGTRLTVV.

CDR3 sequence reads: CASWAGTGTDTQYF. The CDR3 nucleotides read TGCGCCAGCTGGGCCGGGACAGGGACAGATACGCAGTATTTT. The rearrangement links TRBV5-1 to TRBJ2-3; 9 positions match TRBD1. CDR1 is SGHRS and CDR2 is YFSETQ in the germline V gene. The junction had 6 bases not matched to a gene; V was cut back by 7 bases and J by 3 bases. The length of the CDR3 is 14 residues.

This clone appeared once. CDR3 sequence (DNA): TGTGCCAGCAGCCCCCCCCGGGAGTTTCGTGGCTACACCTTC. Translation gives CASSPPREFRGYTF. J is TRBJ1-2 and V is TRBV28; D remains ambiguous. CDR1 MDHEN and CDR2 SYDVKM come from the germline V gene. V lost 6 bases and J lost 7, with 18 bases in between. CDR3 length equals 14 residues.

CDR3 residues: CASSFRTSGAQETQYF. The CDR3 coding sequence is TGTGCCAGCAGCTTTCGGACTAGCGGGGCTCAAGAGACCCAGTACTTC. The J gene is TRBJ2-5, the V gene TRBV3-1 (or the pseudogene TRBV3-2), with TRBD2 matching 12 bases. The germline V gene encodes CDR1 LGHDT and CDR2 YNNKEL (reference sequence). V was clipped by 5 bases and J by 2 bases; unmatched bases: 6. The CDR3 is 16 amino acids.